This T cell receptor beta chain was identified in a study of T cell repertoires in cytomegalovirus infection. Study information: Public signatures in TCR beta pointed to CMV infection and matching HLA type.

TCRdb fed the reads into MiXCR, producing one record per CDR3 protein. This repertoire shows fewer than 550,000 distinct CDR3 sequences, 15% to 20% found once; its top ten account for 20% to 30%. The CDR3 has 14 amino acids. Germline V lookup: CDR1 SEHNR, CDR2 FQNEAQ (reference sequence). V was clipped by 4 bases and J by 12 bases; unmatched bases: 14. The rearrangement joins TRBV7-9 to TRBJ1-1; the match to TRBD1 covers 7 bases. The specimen was CD8+ T cells from PBMCs. This TCR was sampled from a human donor in good health (CMV status not recorded). Some clones in this sample may be carry-over from other donors' samples. Here the CDR3 DNA reads TGTGCCAGCAGCTGCGGCCCAGGGGGGGCTGAGCCTTTCTTT. Amino acids: CASSCGPGGAEPFF. Supplemented by reference TRBV7-9 and TRBJ1-1, the full variable domain reads DTGVSQNPRHKITKRGQNVTFRCDPISEHNRLYWYRQTLGQGPEFLTYFQNEAQLEKSRLLSDRFSAERPKGSFSTLEIQRTEQGDSAMYLCASSCGPGGAEPFFGQGTRLTVV.